One TCR beta chain is described in this entry. Antigen specificity is unknown. This sample is drawn from a study of T-cell reconstitution after alpha-beta-depleted transplantation in children. A TCRbeta library incorporating unique molecular identifiers was prepared. TCRdb re-called the PCR reads through MiXCR, storing one row per CDR3 protein. This repertoire shows about 540,000 distinct CDR3 sequences, roughly 30% found once; its top ten account for around a third. Study results and caveats: When one year had passed after transplant, most T-cell counts and diversity came from newly produced T cells. Expanded clones from the graft, numbering several hundred, reportedly supplied alpha-beta T cells about two months after transplant.

The CDR3 is made up of 15 amino acids. J was trimmed by 6 bases and V by 1 base; bases with no gene match: 6. The rearrangement uses TRBV12-3 or TRBV12-4 and TRBJ2-5; TRBD2 agrees at 9 bases. The source material was PBMCs, sampled before TCRalphabeta/CD19-depleted stem cell transplant. The sequence derives from a boy less than two years old with Wiskott-Aldrich syndrome, due to receive a stem cell transplant. The CDR3 DNA sequence: TGTGCCAGCAGTTTAGGAGCGGGAGGAATAAAGACCCAGTACTTC. Residues: CASSLGAGGIKTQYF.